The source of this T cell receptor beta chain is a study of shared clonotypes between healthy human individuals. Study-level results: Estimated richness values were generally larger in naive subsets than in memory subsets. Exclusively blood specimens were collected; tissue repertoires likely differ. Despite large depth, rarefaction showed incomplete sorted-subset sequencing.

The V gene's germline CDR1 is WNHNN and CDR2 SYGVQD (reference sequence). V gave up 4 bases and J gave up 5 bases, with 8 bases separating them. This CDR3 is built from 13 residues. This table comes from immunoSEQ multiplex PCR, and its TCRdb copy is limited to in-frame clones, with some not included. The profile shows some 980,000 clones, about three quarters of them singletons. This clone was seen once. The target antigen is unknown. Other nucleotide sequences in the sample specify the same CDR3. This chain connects TRBV10-1 to TRBJ1-4; D gene unclear. The sample consisted of memory CD4+ T cells sorted from blood. Subset indicated: CD45RA-negative fraction. The sequence was obtained from a man younger than 30 in good health. CDR3 in DNA: TGCGCCAGCAGTGCCCAACTAAATGAAAAACTGTTTTTT. Encoded protein: CASSAQLNEKLFF.